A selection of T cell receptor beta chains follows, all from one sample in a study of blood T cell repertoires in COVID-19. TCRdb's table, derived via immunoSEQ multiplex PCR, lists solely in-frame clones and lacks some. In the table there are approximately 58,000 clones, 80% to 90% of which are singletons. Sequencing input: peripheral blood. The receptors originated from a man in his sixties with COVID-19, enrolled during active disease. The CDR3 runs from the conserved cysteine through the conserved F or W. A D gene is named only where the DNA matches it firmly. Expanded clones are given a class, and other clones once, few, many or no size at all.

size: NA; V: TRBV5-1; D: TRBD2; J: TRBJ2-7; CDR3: CASSLDLAGDEQYF; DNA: TGCGCCAGCAGCTTGGATCTAGCGGGAGACGAGCAGTACTTC
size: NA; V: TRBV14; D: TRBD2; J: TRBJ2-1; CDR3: CASSPRLAGGYNEQFF; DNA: TGTGCCAGCAGCCCGAGACTAGCGGGGGGGTACAATGAGCAGTTCTTC
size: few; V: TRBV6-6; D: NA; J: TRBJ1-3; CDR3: CASRRQESSGNTIYF; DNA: TGTGCCAGCAGGAGACAGGAAAGCTCTGGAAACACCATATATTTT
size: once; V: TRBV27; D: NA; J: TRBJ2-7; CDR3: CASRPTGIGHEQYF; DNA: TGTGCCAGCAGACCTACAGGAATCGGCCACGAGCAGTACTTC
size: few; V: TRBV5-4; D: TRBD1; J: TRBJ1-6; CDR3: CASSLQGADNSPLHF; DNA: TGTGCCAGCAGCTTGCAGGGGGCCGATAATTCACCCCTCCACTTT
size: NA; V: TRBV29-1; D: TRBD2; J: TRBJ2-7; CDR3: CSVGQRGGHEQYF; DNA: TGCAGCGTGGGACAGCGGGGGGGCCACGAGCAGTACTTC
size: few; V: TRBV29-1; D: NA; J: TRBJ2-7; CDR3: CSAEGDDSYEQYF; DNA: TGCAGCGCAGAAGGGGATGACTCCTACGAGCAGTACTTC
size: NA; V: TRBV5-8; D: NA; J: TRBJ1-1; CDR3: CASSFGQLAFF; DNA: TGTGCCAGCAGCTTCGGACAGCTAGCTTTCTTT
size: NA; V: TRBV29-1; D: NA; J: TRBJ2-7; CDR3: CSVVGPTGSREQYF; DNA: TGCAGCGTTGTAGGGCCAACAGGGTCTCGGGAGCAGTACTTC
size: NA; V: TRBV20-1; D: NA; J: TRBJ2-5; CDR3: CSASVGLEETQYF; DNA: TGCAGTGCTAGTGTAGGACTCGAAGAGACCCAGTACTTC
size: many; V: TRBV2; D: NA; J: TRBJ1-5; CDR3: CASSDPGIQPQHF; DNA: TGTGCCAGCAGTGACCCGGGGATACAGCCCCAGCATTTT
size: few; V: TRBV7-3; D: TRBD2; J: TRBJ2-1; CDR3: CASSTWTSGKNEQFF; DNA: TGTGCCAGCAGCACCTGGACTAGCGGGAAAAATGAGCAGTTCTTC
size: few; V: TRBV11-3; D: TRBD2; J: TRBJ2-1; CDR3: CASSIGRFYNEQFF; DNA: TGTGCCAGCAGCATCGGGAGGTTCTACAATGAGCAGTTCTTC
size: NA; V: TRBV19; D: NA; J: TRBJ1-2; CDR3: CASSKQSNYGYTF; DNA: TGTGCCAGTAGTAAACAGAGCAACTATGGCTACACCTTC
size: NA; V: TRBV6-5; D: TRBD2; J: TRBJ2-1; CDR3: CASRLAGGDEQFF; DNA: TGTGCCAGCAGACTAGCGGGGGGTGATGAGCAGTTCTTC
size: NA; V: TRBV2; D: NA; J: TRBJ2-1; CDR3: CASRLRGTTYNEQFF; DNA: TGTGCCAGCAGACTACGGGGGACCACATACAATGAGCAGTTCTTC
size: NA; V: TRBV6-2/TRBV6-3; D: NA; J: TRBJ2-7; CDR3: CASSPGAGEQYF; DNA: TGTGCCAGCAGTCCCGGTGCGGGCGAGCAGTACTTC
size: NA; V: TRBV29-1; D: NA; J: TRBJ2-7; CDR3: CSVQTGSYEQYF; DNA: TGCAGCGTTCAAACAGGATCCTACGAGCAGTACTTC
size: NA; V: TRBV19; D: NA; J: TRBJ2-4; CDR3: CASSINQGGRNIQYF; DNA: TGTGCCAGTAGTATCAACCAGGGTGGGAGGAACATTCAGTACTTC
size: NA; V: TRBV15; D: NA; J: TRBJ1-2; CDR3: CATSREERGGYTF; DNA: TGTGCCACCAGCAGAGAGGAGAGGGGGGGCTACACCTTC
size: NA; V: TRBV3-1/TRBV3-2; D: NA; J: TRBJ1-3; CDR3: CASSQDRPSSGNTIYF; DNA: TGTGCCAGCAGCCAAGACAGGCCCTCCTCTGGAAACACCATATATTTT
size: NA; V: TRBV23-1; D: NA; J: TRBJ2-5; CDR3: CASSQPGRELGKTQYF; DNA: TGCGCCAGCAGTCAGCCAGGTCGGGAGCTCGGAAAGACCCAGTACTTC
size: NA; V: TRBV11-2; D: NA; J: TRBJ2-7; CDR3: CASSFSGSYEQYF; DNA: TGTGCCAGCAGCTTTAGCGGTTCCTACGAGCAGTACTTC
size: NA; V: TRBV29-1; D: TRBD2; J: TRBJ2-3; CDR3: CSGDGTSEGLLNTQYF; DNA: TGCAGCGGAGACGGGACTAGCGAGGGACTCCTCAATACGCAGTATTTT
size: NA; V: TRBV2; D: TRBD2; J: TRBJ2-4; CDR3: CASSDSGNYIQYF; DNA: TGTGCCAGCAGTGACAGCGGGAATTACATTCAGTACTTC
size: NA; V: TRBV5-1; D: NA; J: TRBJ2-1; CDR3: CASSRTSSAYNEQFF; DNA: TGCGCCAGCAGTCGAACTAGCTCGGCCTACAATGAGCAGTTCTTC
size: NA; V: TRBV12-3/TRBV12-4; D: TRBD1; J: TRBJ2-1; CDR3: CASRWTGSEQFF; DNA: TGTGCCAGCAGGTGGACAGGGTCTGAGCAGTTCTTC
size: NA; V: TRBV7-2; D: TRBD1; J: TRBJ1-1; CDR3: CASSLTALGTGKTFF; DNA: TGTGCCAGCAGCTTAACGGCCCTCGGGACAGGGAAGACTTTCTTT
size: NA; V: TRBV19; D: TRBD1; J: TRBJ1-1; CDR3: CASIRDRINTEAFF; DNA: TGTGCCAGTATCCGGGACAGGATCAACACTGAAGCTTTCTTT
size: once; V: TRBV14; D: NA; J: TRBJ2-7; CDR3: CASSQAYEQYF; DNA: TGTGCCAGCAGCCAAGCTTACGAGCAGTACTTC
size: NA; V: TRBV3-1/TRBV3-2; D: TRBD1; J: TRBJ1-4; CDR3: CASSLGTATNEKLFF; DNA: TGTGCCAGCAGCCTCGGGACAGCAACTAATGAAAAACTGTTTTTT
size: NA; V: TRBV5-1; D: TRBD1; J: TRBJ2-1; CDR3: CASSQDRGAGNEQFF; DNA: TGCGCCAGCAGCCAGGACAGGGGTGCAGGTAATGAGCAGTTCTTC
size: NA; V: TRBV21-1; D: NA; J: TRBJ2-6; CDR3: CARNTYRGPGANVLTF; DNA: TGTGCCAGAAATACCTACAGGGGACCTGGGGCCAACGTCCTGACTTTC
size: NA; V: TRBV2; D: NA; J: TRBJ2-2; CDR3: CASTGGGTNTGELFF; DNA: TGTGCCAGCACCGGAGGGGGCACAAACACCGGGGAGCTGTTTTTT
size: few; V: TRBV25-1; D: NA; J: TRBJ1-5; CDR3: CASSVTGSNQPQHF; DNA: TGTGCCAGCAGTGTAACGGGTAGCAATCAGCCCCAGCATTTT
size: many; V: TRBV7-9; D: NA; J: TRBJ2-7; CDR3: CASSPTGLDYEQYF; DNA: TGTGCCAGCAGCCCTACAGGGTTGGATTACGAGCAGTACTTC
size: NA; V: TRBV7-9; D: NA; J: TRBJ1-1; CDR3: CASSGIQGSTEAFF; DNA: TGTGCCAGCAGCGGGATACAGGGTAGCACTGAAGCTTTCTTT
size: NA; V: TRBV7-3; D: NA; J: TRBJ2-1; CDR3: CASSPEAGEQFF; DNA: TGTGCCAGCAGCCCCGAGGCCGGTGAGCAGTTCTTC
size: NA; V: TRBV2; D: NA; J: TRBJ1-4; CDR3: CASRAYQLFF; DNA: TGTGCCAGCAGAGCCTACCAACTGTTTTTT
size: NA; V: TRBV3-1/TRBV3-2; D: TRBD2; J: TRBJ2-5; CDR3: CASSLAGGPGETQYF; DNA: TGTGCCAGCAGTTTAGCGGGAGGGCCGGGGGAGACCCAGTACTTC
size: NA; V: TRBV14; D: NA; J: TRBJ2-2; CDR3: CASSQESTGELFF; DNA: TGTGCCAGCAGCCAAGAATCGACCGGGGAGCTGTTTTTT
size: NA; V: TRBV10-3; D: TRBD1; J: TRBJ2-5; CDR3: CAAGQDRETQYF; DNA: TGTGCCGCGGGACAGGATCGCGAGACCCAGTACTTC
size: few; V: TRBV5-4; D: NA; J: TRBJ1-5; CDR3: CASSFGGNSNQPQHF; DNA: TGTGCCAGCAGCTTCGGGGGGAATAGCAATCAGCCCCAGCATTTT
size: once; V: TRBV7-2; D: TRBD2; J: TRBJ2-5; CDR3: CASSPRTSGRATTQYF; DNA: TGTGCCAGCAGCCCGCGGACTAGCGGGAGGGCAACGACCCAGTACTTC
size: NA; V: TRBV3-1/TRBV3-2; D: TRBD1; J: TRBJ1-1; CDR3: CASSPRGLTEAFF; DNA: TGTGCCAGCAGTCCCAGGGGGCTCACTGAAGCTTTCTTT
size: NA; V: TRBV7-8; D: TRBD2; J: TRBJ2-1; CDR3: CASSPRGGNYNEQFF; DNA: TGTGCCAGCAGCCCGCGGGGGGGCAATTACAATGAGCAGTTCTTC